This T cell receptor beta chain was identified in a study of control samples from healthy donors and cancer patients. Trimming shortened V by 4 bases and J by 4 bases, and 28 bases separated the two germline ends. The CDR3 runs 19 residues. CDR1 MGHRA and CDR2 YSYEKL come from the germline V gene. Repertoires were generated with immunoSEQ multiplex PCR, while TCRdb's copy carries only in-frame clones and drops some. The sample includes around 130,000 clones, about 90% seen only once; the top ten take 6% to 9.5%. This sequence originates from a man over 45 with head and neck cancer. The V gene is TRBV4-1, the J gene TRBJ1-1; D gene uncertain. Sequenced sample: PBMCs. The CDR3 loop reads CASSRQEMGEYLWGTEAFF. CDR3 bases: TGCGCCAGCAGCCGACAAGAGATGGGTGAATACCTCTGGGGCACTGAAGCTTTCTTT.